The TCR beta chain described here comes from a study of blood T cell repertoires in COVID-19. The wider study: There were acute and convalescent COVID-19 samples, and they came from the United States, Italy and Spain. PBMCs, B-cell-depleted T cells, or T cells were the source of the cDNA or gDNA that made up the material.

This clone has just a few counts. Seattle cases were enrolled at active infection and followed longitudinally. Original methodology: Reference gene primer amplification gave nucleated cell count estimates. TCRdb keeps only in-frame clones here, not all; method: immunoSEQ multiplex PCR. The V and J calls and clone size are taken from that table; D and trimming were inferred from the DNA. The sample yields about 530,000 clones, 85% to 90% seen once. This clonotype originated in a woman between 45 and 60 years old with COVID-19, enrolled during active disease. The sequencing sample was made of peripheral blood.

The CDR3 nucleotides read TGTGCCAGCTCACCTTCGGGACAGGGAAACTATGGCTACACCTTC. This encodes CASSPSGQGNYGYTF. The rearrangement joins TRBV18 to TRBJ1-2, with 9 nucleotides matching TRBD1. Germline V gene sequence: CDR1 KGHSH, CDR2 LQKENI. After removal of 3 bases from V and 2 bases from J, the junction contained 4 bases not matched to a gene. This CDR3 spans 15 amino acids.